The entry below describes one TCR beta chain. This sample was included in a study of TIL therapy for anti-PD-1-resistant metastatic lung cancer. Study at large: By whole-exome sequencing, median non-synonymous tumor mutation burden was roughly 1.6 mutations per megabase.

Time point in this sample: pre-treatment sample, taken before nivolumab and TIL therapy. Germline CDR1 is SGHDT and CDR2 is YYEEEE. The CDR3 contains 16 residues. V was cut by 4 bases and J by 1 base, with 14 bases left in between. This was the immunoSEQ v3 assay. Using immunoSEQ multiplex PCR, the repertoire was profiled, and TCRdb retains in-frame clones only, with some absent. The table has nearly 60,000 clones, over 70% seen once. This rearrangement joins TRBV5-6 to TRBJ2-2; D remains unclear. The receptor's source is a person between 25 and 80 years old with non-small cell lung cancer. Sequences were derived from blood, sampled at baseline. DNA of the CDR3: TGTGCCAGCAGCAAGAGTAGGAGTTTGAACACCGGGGAGCTGTTTTTT. As protein: CASSKSRSLNTGELFF.